This T cell receptor beta chain was sequenced during a study of cytomegalovirus exposure and HLA in healthy donors. Study-level information: In an earlier analysis, approximately 120 million unique TCR beta sequences were found from some 180 million T cells. Early on, a data release was issued that held 80 million or so unique TCRs from HLA-typed donors.

The primer mix had 60 Vbeta and 13 Jbeta primers. Clones were read by immunoSEQ multiplex PCR, and TCRdb kept only the in-frame ones, dropping some. The sample includes 100,000 to 150,000 clones, 80% to 90% seen only once; the top ten take about 1.7%. Study results and limitations: With further analysis later on, most CMV-associated TCR beta chains appeared HLA-restricted. Near-uniform donor sequencing depth was presumed by presence/absence analyses.

Losses at the gene ends were 3 bases for V and 4 bases for J; bases not matched to a gene: 5. Looked up from germline, CDR1 is LNHDA and CDR2 is SQIVND (reference sequence). This CDR3 is 14 amino acids long. Remarks on this clone: The antigen is unknown.

The specimen was PBMCs. This TCR was recovered from a man between 40 and 49 years old in good health and CMV-seronegative. V gene TRBV19 combines with J gene TRBJ1-2; 7 bases are a match to TRBD1. The CDR3 spells CASSITGEAYGYTF. In nucleotides, the CDR3 is TGTGCCAGTAGTATTACAGGGGAGGCCTATGGCTACACCTTC. The full variable domain, with the rest looked up from reference TRBV19 and TRBJ1-2, is DGGITQSPKYLFRKEGQNVTLSCEQNLNHDAMYWYRQDPGQGLRLIYYSQIVNDFQKGDIAEGYSVSREKKESFPLTVTSAQKNPTAFYLCASSITGEAYGYTFGSGTRLTVV.